This TCR beta chain was identified in a study of quantifying T cell responses using KT2 cells. Study-level information: Reverse transcription used primers in the TCR alpha and beta constant regions. The second PCR ran as a qPCR until a predetermined fluorescence threshold was reached. Findings and caveats of the study: KT2 sequence counts showed saturation when very many KT2 cells were spiked in.

CDR1 MNHNS and CDR2 SASEGT come from the germline V gene. The CDR3 sequence is 15 residues long. Concerning this clonotype: Its target is unknown. At one boundary the junction diverges from the germline segment, which might be a read error.

Each cDNA got a UMI-containing oligo ligated at its 3' end. First-round PCR used around 4 cycles and beta primers RC1.1 and RC1.2 covering TRBC1 and TRBC2. TCRdb passed the UMI-ligation and nested PCR reads through MiXCR, listing each CDR3 protein once. The data show tens of thousands of distinct CDR3 sequences, with approximately 13% seen just once and around a tenth held by the top ten. KT2, a clone with a known TCR, was spiked into unfractionated PBMC. Different KT2-to-PBMC ratios were created with a constant PBMC count. The clonotype was recovered from a human donor. The chain employs TRBV6-1 and TRBJ2-1; TRBD2 is a possible D gene (6 bases). The sample consisted of PBMCs spiked with cells of the T cell clone KT2. The CDR3 sequence: CASGEEGGVVNEQFF. CDR3 in DNA: TGTGCCAGCGGTGAAGAAGGAGGGGTGGTCAATGAGCAGTTCTTC.